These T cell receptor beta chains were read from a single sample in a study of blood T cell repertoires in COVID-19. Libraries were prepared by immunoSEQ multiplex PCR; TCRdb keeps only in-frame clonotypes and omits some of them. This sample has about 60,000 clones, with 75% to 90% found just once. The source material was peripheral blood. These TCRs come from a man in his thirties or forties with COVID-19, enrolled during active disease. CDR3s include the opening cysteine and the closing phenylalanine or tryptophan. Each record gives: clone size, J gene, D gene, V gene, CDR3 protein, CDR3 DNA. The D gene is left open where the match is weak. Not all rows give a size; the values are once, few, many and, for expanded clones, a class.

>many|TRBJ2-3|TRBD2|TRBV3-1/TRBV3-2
CASSQGLADTQYF
TGTGCCAGCAGCCAGGGACTAGCGGATACGCAGTATTTT
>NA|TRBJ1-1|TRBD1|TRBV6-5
CASSYTTGGTEAFF
TGTGCCAGCAGTTACACGACAGGGGGCACTGAAGCTTTCTTT
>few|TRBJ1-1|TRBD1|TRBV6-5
CASSYAPGQANSVFF
TGTGCCAGCAGTTACGCGCCTGGACAGGCTAACTCGGTCTTCTTT
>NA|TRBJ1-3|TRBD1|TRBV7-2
CASSRGQGVGNTIYF
TGTGCCAGCAGCCGCGGACAGGGTGTTGGAAACACCATATATTTT
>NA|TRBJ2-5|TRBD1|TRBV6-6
CATWWTGKETQYF
TGTGCCACCTGGTGGACAGGGAAAGAGACCCAGTACTTC
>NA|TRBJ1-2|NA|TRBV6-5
CASSYSTRGANGYTF
TGTGCCAGCAGTTACTCCACGCGGGGAGCGAATGGCTACACCTTC
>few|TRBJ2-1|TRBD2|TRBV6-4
CASSEREGYNEQFF
TGTGCCAGCAGTGAGCGGGAGGGCTACAATGAGCAGTTCTTC
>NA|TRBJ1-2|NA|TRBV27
CASSLPGDPGYTF
TGTGCCAGCAGTCTCCCGGGGGACCCTGGCTACACCTTC
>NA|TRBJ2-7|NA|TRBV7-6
CASSPTGTEQYF
TGTGCCAGCAGCCCGACGGGAACCGAGCAGTACTTC
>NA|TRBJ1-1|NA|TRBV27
CASSFAGAGGEAFF
TGTGCCAGCAGTTTCGCAGGGGCAGGCGGTGAAGCTTTCTTT
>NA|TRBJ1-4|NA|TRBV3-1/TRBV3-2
CASSQDLWLINEKLFF
TGTGCCAGCAGCCAAGATCTCTGGCTTATTAATGAAAAACTGTTTTTT
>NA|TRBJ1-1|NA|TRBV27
CASSPDGRDNSAFF
TGTGCCAGCAGTCCAGACGGACGGGACAATTCCGCTTTCTTT
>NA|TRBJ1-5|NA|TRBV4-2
CASSQDAGTSYQPQHF
TGTGCCAGCAGCCAAGATGCCGGGACAAGCTATCAGCCCCAGCATTTT
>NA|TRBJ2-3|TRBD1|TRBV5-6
CASSLGTDTDTQYF
TGTGCCAGCAGCCTCGGGACAGACACAGATACGCAGTATTTT
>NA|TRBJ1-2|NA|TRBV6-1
CASSEDGTFYGYTF
TGTGCCAGCAGTGAAGACGGGACATTTTATGGCTACACCTTC
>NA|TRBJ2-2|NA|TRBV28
CASSFGGGELFF
TGTGCCAGCAGTTTCGGAGGGGGGGAGCTGTTTTTT
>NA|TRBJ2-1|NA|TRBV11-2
CASSSTSYNEQFF
TGTGCCAGCAGCTCCACGAGTTACAATGAGCAGTTCTTC
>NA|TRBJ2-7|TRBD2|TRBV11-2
CASSRGLAGFSYEQYF
TGTGCCAGCAGCCGGGGCCTAGCGGGTTTCTCCTACGAGCAGTACTTC
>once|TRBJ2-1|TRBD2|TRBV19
CASSIDGGSLREQFF
TGTGCCAGTAGTATAGACGGCGGGAGTCTGAGGGAGCAGTTCTTC
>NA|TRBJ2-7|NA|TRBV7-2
CASSDRQRTSHEQYF
TGTGCCAGCAGCGACAGACAGAGAACCAGCCACGAGCAGTACTTC
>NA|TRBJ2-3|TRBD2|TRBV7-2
CASSQTSGAPTDTQYF
TGTGCCAGCAGCCAGACTAGCGGGGCCCCCACAGATACGCAGTATTTT
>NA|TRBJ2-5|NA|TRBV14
CASNKTGSYRWGETQYF
TGTGCCAGCAATAAGACAGGCTCCTACCGGTGGGGAGAGACCCAGTACTTC
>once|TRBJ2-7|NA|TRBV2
CASSERDEQYF
TGTGCCAGCAGTGAGAGGGACGAGCAGTACTTC
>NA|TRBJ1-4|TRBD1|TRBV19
CASSNPGQATNEKLFF
TGTGCCAGTAGCAATCCGGGACAGGCAACTAATGAAAAACTGTTTTTT
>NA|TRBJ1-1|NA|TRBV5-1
CASSLVQGKGEAFF
TGCGCCAGCAGCTTGGTCCAGGGAAAGGGTGAAGCTTTCTTT
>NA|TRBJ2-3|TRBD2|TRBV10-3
CATRTSGSLGDTQYF
TGTGCCACAAGGACTAGCGGGAGTCTGGGGGATACGCAGTATTTT
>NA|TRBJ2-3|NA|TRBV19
CASSMDTTGSTQYF
TGTGCCAGTAGTATGGACACAACGGGCTCGACGCAGTATTTT
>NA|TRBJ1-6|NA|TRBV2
CATVRQAGNSPLHF
TGTGCCACCGTTAGACAGGCGGGTAATTCACCCCTCCACTTT
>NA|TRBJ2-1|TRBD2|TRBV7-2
CASSMGLAYNEQFF
TGTGCCAGCAGCATGGGACTAGCCTACAATGAGCAGTTCTTC
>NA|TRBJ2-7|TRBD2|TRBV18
CASSLTGGSSYEQYF
TGTGCCAGCTCACTCACCGGGGGGAGCTCCTACGAGCAGTACTTC
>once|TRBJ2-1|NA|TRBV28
CASSFLWGGAGNEQFF
TGTGCCAGCAGTTTTCTTTGGGGGGGCGCGGGGAATGAGCAGTTCTTC
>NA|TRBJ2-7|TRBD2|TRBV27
CASKGREGLYEQYF
TGTGCCAGCAAAGGGCGGGAGGGCCTCTACGAGCAGTACTTC
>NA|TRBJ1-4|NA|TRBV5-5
CASSFDVGTNEKLFF
TGTGCCAGCAGCTTTGATGTCGGAACTAATGAAAAACTGTTTTTT
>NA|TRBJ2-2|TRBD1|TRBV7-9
CASSRSGQGLAGELFF
TGTGCCAGCAGCCGAAGTGGACAGGGTTTGGCCGGGGAGCTGTTTTTT
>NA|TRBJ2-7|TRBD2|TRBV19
CASSKAGLAEYYEQYF
TGTGCCAGTAGTAAAGCCGGACTAGCGGAATACTACGAGCAGTACTTC
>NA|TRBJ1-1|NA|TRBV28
CASTSYTEAFF
TGTGCCAGCACTTCGTACACTGAAGCTTTCTTT
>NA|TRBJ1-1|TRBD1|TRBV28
CASSFSTGVGGRRTEAFF
TGTGCCAGCAGTTTTTCGACGGGCGTAGGGGGCAGACGTACTGAAGCTTTCTTT
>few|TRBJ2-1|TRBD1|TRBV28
CASIGQGRYNEQFF
TGTGCCAGCATAGGACAGGGGCGCTACAATGAGCAGTTCTTC
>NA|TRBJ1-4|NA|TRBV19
CASSIYGEEKLFF
TGTGCCAGTAGTATCTATGGGGAGGAAAAACTGTTTTTT
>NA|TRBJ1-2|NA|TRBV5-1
CASSLRGTDYGYTF
TGCGCCAGCAGCTTGCGGGGGACGGACTATGGCTACACCTTC
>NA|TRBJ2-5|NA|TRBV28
CASSFPGHETQYF
TGTGCCAGCAGTTTCCCGGGACACGAGACCCAGTACTTC
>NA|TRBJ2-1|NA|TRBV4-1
CASSPLNNEQFF
TGCGCCAGCAGCCCCCTTAACAATGAGCAGTTCTTC
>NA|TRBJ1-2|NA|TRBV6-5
CASSYSKGGGYTF
TGTGCCAGCAGTTACTCGAAAGGGGGTGGCTACACCTTC
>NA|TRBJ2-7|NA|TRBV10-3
CAISRLDYEQYF
TGTGCCATTTCTCGACTAGACTACGAGCAGTACTTC
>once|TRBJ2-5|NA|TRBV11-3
CASSRRLEETQYF
TGTGCCAGCAGCCGAAGACTGGAAGAGACCCAGTACTTC
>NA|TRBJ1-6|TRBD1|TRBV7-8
CASSSGQGGVLIRSPLHF
TGTGCCAGCAGCTCAGGACAGGGAGGGGTTCTTATTCGTTCACCCCTCCACTTT
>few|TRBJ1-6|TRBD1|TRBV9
CASSAPGQGNSPLHF
TGTGCCAGCAGCGCCCCCGGACAGGGAAATTCACCCCTCCACTTT
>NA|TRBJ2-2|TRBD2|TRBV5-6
CASSLFGTSGSLAGELFF
TGTGCCAGCAGCTTGTTTGGGACTAGCGGGAGTCTCGCCGGGGAGCTGTTTTTT
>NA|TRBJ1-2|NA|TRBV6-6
CASSQTGSGYTF
TGTGCCAGCAGTCAAACAGGGTCCGGCTACACCTTC